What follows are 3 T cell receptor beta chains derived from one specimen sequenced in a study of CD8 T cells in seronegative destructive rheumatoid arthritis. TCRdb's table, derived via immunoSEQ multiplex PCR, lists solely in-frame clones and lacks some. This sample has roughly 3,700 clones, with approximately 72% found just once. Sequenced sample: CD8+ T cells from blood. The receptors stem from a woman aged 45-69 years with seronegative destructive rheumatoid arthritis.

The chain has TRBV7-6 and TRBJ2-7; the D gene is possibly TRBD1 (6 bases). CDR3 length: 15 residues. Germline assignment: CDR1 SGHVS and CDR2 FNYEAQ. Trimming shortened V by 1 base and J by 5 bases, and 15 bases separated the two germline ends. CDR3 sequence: CASSLGYRAADEQYF. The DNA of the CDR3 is TGTGCCAGCAGCTTAGGGTACAGGGCCGCCGACGAGCAGTACTTC.

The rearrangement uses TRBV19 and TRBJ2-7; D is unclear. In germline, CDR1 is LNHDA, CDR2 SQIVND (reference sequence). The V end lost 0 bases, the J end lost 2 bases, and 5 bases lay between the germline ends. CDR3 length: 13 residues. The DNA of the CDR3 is TGTGCCAGTAGTATAGATCTACCCTACGAGCAGTACTTC. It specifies CASSIDLPYEQYF.

In nucleotides, the CDR3 is TGTGCCTGGTCCGATCAGGGGGACTATGGCTACACCTTC. Residues: CAWSDQGDYGYTF. V usage is TRBV30 and J usage is TRBJ1-2; 7 bases agree with TRBD1. The V gene's germline CDR1 is GTSNPN and CDR2 SVGIG (reference sequence). The CDR3 is 13 residues long. The ends lost 5 bases at V and 3 bases at J; junction bases unmatched: 6.